This T cell receptor (beta chain) was identified during a study of vaccination effects on CD4 cells after COVID-19. Sequencing used immunoSEQ multiplex PCR; TCRdb keeps in-frame clones, though not all of them. Among 42,000 or so clones, about three quarters were seen once, and the ten largest hold 29%. CDR3 size: 13 residues. Trimming left V 6 bases short and J 2 bases short, with 10 bases between. Per germline, CDR1 LNHDA and CDR2 SQIVND (reference sequence). As regards this clone: The antigen is unknown.

CD4+ T cells specific for antigen were expanded with viral peptide pools by the ViraFEST assay before sequencing. When less than 12 days of culture had elapsed, CD4+ T cells were isolated. This person's SARS-CoV-2 infection, confirmed by PCR, occurred between March and December 2020. This TCR was sampled from a human donor who had a prior SARS-CoV-2 infection. The sequenced sample was CD4+ T cells from PBMCs cultured with a peptide pool, obtained before COVID-19 vaccination. The chain recombines TRBV19 with TRBJ1-2; D not certain. CDR3 sequence reads: CASSPGKNYGYTF. DNA for the CDR3: TGTGCCAGTAGCCCGGGCAAAAACTATGGCTACACCTTC.